The entry that follows covers one TCR beta chain sequence. The data originate from a study of cytomegalovirus exposure and HLA in healthy donors. In the PCR, 60 Vbeta and 13 Jbeta primers were used. Using immunoSEQ multiplex PCR, the repertoire was profiled, and TCRdb retains in-frame clones only, with some absent. This sample has roughly 150,000 clones, with more than 65% found just once. Germline V lookup: CDR1 MGHRA, CDR2 YSYEKL. The length of the CDR3 is 18 residues. V was clipped by 0 bases and J by 6 bases; unmatched bases: 16. V gene TRBV4-1 combines with J gene TRBJ1-2, with TRBD1 identical over 7 bases. What was sequenced was PBMCs. The clonotype originates from a man in his forties or fifties in good health and CMV-seropositive. CDR3 in DNA: TGCGCCAGCAGCCAAGAAAGGGGGAGTGACAGGGCAAGTGATGGCTACACCTTC. Encoded protein: CASSQERGSDRASDGYTF.